The rows below give T cell receptor beta chains drawn from one sample of a study of cytomegalovirus exposure and HLA in healthy donors. Clones were sequenced by immunoSEQ multiplex PCR, and TCRdb holds only the in-frame ones, with some missing. The sample carries roughly 130,000 clones, around three quarters recorded once. The source material was PBMCs. The receptors here all came from a man between 18 and 29 years old in good health and CMV-seronegative. Each CDR3 is given with its conserved first and last residue. Fields, in order: clone size, CDR3 length, J gene, D gene, V gene, CDR3 protein, CDR3 DNA. The D gene is left open where the match is weak. Size values are once, few and many counts, or a class for expanded clones, and some rows have none.

clone size: NA
CDR3 length: 15
J gene: TRBJ1-1
D gene: TRBD1
V gene: TRBV7-9
CDR3 protein: CASSLHQDRGLISLF
CDR3 DNA: TGTGCCAGCAGCTTACATCAAGACAGGGGATTAATCTCTCTCTTT

clone size: NA
CDR3 length: 15
J gene: TRBJ1-4
D gene: TRBD1
V gene: TRBV6-1
CDR3 protein: CASSDRQGYNEKLFF
CDR3 DNA: TGTGCCAGCTCCGACAGACAGGGGTATAATGAAAAACTGTTTTTT

clone size: few
CDR3 length: 13
J gene: TRBJ1-1
D gene: TRBD1
V gene: TRBV29-1
CDR3 protein: CSVQTGLNTEAFF
CDR3 DNA: TGCAGCGTCCAGACAGGGCTGAACACTGAAGCTTTCTTT

clone size: NA
CDR3 length: 13
J gene: TRBJ2-4
D gene: NA
V gene: TRBV6-6
CDR3 protein: CASSYRELNIQYF
CDR3 DNA: TGTGCCAGCAGTTACCGGGAATTGAACATTCAGTACTTC

clone size: NA
CDR3 length: 13
J gene: TRBJ2-2
D gene: NA
V gene: TRBV28
CDR3 protein: CASSSASTGELFF
CDR3 DNA: TGTGCCAGCAGTTCGGCTAGCACCGGGGAGCTGTTTTTT

clone size: few
CDR3 length: 16
J gene: TRBJ1-1
D gene: TRBD1
V gene: TRBV7-9
CDR3 protein: CASSAWTGFMNTEAFF
CDR3 DNA: TGTGCCAGCAGCGCTTGGACAGGGTTCATGAACACTGAAGCTTTCTTT

clone size: few
CDR3 length: 14
J gene: TRBJ2-3
D gene: NA
V gene: TRBV11-2
CDR3 protein: CACSRVHTTDTQYF
CDR3 DNA: TGTGCCTGTTCCAGGGTTCACACTACGGATACGCAGTATTTT

clone size: NA
CDR3 length: 16
J gene: TRBJ1-4
D gene: TRBD1
V gene: TRBV6-5
CDR3 protein: CASSFSGTGGNEKLFF
CDR3 DNA: TGTGCCAGCAGTTTTTCCGGGACAGGGGGCAATGAAAAACTGTTTTTT

clone size: NA
CDR3 length: 12
J gene: TRBJ2-7
D gene: NA
V gene: TRBV18
CDR3 protein: CASSPDRNEQYF
CDR3 DNA: TGTGCCAGCTCGCCGGACAGAAACGAGCAGTACTTC

clone size: NA
CDR3 length: 17
J gene: TRBJ1-1
D gene: TRBD1
V gene: TRBV15
CDR3 protein: CATSRDGTASPNTEAFF
CDR3 DNA: TGTGCCACCAGCAGGGACGGGACAGCCTCCCCTAACACTGAAGCTTTCTTT

clone size: NA
CDR3 length: 15
J gene: TRBJ1-1
D gene: TRBD1
V gene: TRBV18
CDR3 protein: CASSPTGGRNTEAFF
CDR3 DNA: TGTGCCAGCTCACCCACAGGGGGACGAAACACTGAAGCTTTCTTT

clone size: NA
CDR3 length: 15
J gene: TRBJ1-5
D gene: TRBD1
V gene: TRBV6-5
CDR3 protein: CASSRRQGKRQPQHF
CDR3 DNA: TGTGCCAGCAGCCGACGACAGGGTAAACGTCAGCCCCAGCATTTT

clone size: NA
CDR3 length: 12
J gene: TRBJ2-1
D gene: NA
V gene: TRBV7-9
CDR3 protein: CASRTGLSRGFF
CDR3 DNA: TGTGCCAGCAGGACCGGACTGTCCCGGGGGTTCTTC

clone size: few
CDR3 length: 14
J gene: TRBJ1-1
D gene: TRBD1
V gene: TRBV28
CDR3 protein: CASSRDRGNTEAFF
CDR3 DNA: TGTGCCAGCAGTAGAGACAGGGGGAACACTGAAGCTTTCTTT

clone size: few
CDR3 length: 14
J gene: TRBJ1-4
D gene: NA
V gene: TRBV28
CDR3 protein: CASSLSGENEKLFF
CDR3 DNA: TGTGCCAGCAGTTTAAGTGGGGAGAATGAAAAACTGTTTTTT

clone size: NA
CDR3 length: 14
J gene: TRBJ2-1
D gene: NA
V gene: TRBV19
CDR3 protein: CASAVLSSYNEQFF
CDR3 DNA: TGTGCCAGTGCGGTCCTGAGCTCCTACAATGAGCAGTTCTTC

clone size: once
CDR3 length: 13
J gene: TRBJ1-2
D gene: TRBD1
V gene: TRBV15
CDR3 protein: CATSTQTGYGYTF
CDR3 DNA: TGTGCCACCAGCACCCAGACAGGGTATGGCTACACCTTC

clone size: NA
CDR3 length: 15
J gene: TRBJ2-3
D gene: NA
V gene: TRBV2
CDR3 protein: CASRKDSRKTDTQYF
CDR3 DNA: TGTGCCAGCAGGAAAGACAGTCGGAAGACAGATACGCAGTATTTT

clone size: NA
CDR3 length: 15
J gene: TRBJ2-1
D gene: TRBD2
V gene: TRBV2
CDR3 protein: CATQPLAGGANEQFF
CDR3 DNA: TGTGCCACCCAACCACTAGCGGGAGGGGCTAATGAGCAGTTCTTC

clone size: NA
CDR3 length: 16
J gene: TRBJ2-1
D gene: TRBD1
V gene: TRBV9
CDR3 protein: CASSPRTGGFYNEQFF
CDR3 DNA: TGTGCCAGCAGCCCCAGGACAGGGGGGTTCTACAATGAGCAGTTCTTC

clone size: NA
CDR3 length: 13
J gene: TRBJ2-1
D gene: NA
V gene: TRBV9
CDR3 protein: CASSVEAGTTPFF
CDR3 DNA: TGTGCCAGCAGCGTAGAGGCGGGTACTACCCCGTTCTTC

clone size: few
CDR3 length: 12
J gene: TRBJ2-7
D gene: NA
V gene: TRBV18
CDR3 protein: CASSLQDYEQYF
CDR3 DNA: TGTGCCAGCTCACTACAGGACTACGAGCAGTACTTC

clone size: NA
CDR3 length: 13
J gene: TRBJ2-7
D gene: NA
V gene: TRBV7-9
CDR3 protein: CASSGQEAHEQYF
CDR3 DNA: TGTGCCAGCAGCGGCCAGGAGGCCCACGAGCAGTACTTC

clone size: NA
CDR3 length: 19
J gene: TRBJ2-1
D gene: TRBD2
V gene: TRBV10-1
CDR3 protein: CASTDSLIDGGRARDEQFF
CDR3 DNA: TGCGCCAGCACGGACTCCTTGATTGACGGCGGGAGAGCAAGGGATGAGCAGTTCTTC

clone size: NA
CDR3 length: 15
J gene: TRBJ2-3
D gene: TRBD2
V gene: TRBV2
CDR3 protein: CASSTGTSGTDTQYF
CDR3 DNA: TGTGCCAGCAGTACCGGGACTAGCGGTACAGATACGCAGTATTTT

clone size: once
CDR3 length: 14
J gene: TRBJ2-1
D gene: TRBD2
V gene: TRBV19
CDR3 protein: CASSTPGLYNEQFF
CDR3 DNA: TGTGCCAGTAGTACCCCGGGACTATACAATGAGCAGTTCTTC

clone size: NA
CDR3 length: 14
J gene: TRBJ2-7
D gene: TRBD1
V gene: TRBV5-1
CDR3 protein: CASRPGTASYEQYF
CDR3 DNA: TGCGCCAGCAGACCCGGGACAGCTTCCTACGAGCAGTACTTC

clone size: NA
CDR3 length: 16
J gene: TRBJ1-5
D gene: NA
V gene: TRBV27
CDR3 protein: CASSFIAGGANQPQHF
CDR3 DNA: TGTGCCAGCAGTTTTATAGCTGGGGGGGCTAATCAGCCCCAGCATTTT

clone size: NA
CDR3 length: 14
J gene: TRBJ1-2
D gene: TRBD1
V gene: TRBV11-2
CDR3 protein: CASRSTGETYGYTF
CDR3 DNA: TGTGCCAGCAGATCCACAGGGGAAACTTATGGCTACACCTTC

clone size: NA
CDR3 length: 19
J gene: TRBJ2-5
D gene: TRBD2
V gene: TRBV7-2
CDR3 protein: CASSLLGTSGFSYQETQYF
CDR3 DNA: TGTGCCAGCAGCTTGCTCGGGACTAGCGGATTCAGTTACCAAGAGACCCAGTACTTC

clone size: NA
CDR3 length: 14
J gene: TRBJ1-2
D gene: TRBD1
V gene: TRBV9
CDR3 protein: CASSTQTGDYGYTF
CDR3 DNA: TGTGCCAGCAGCACCCAAACAGGGGACTATGGCTACACCTTC

clone size: NA
CDR3 length: 18
J gene: TRBJ1-5
D gene: TRBD1
V gene: TRBV19
CDR3 protein: CASSPLFSTGTGAQPQHF
CDR3 DNA: TGTGCCAGTAGTCCCTTATTCTCAACCGGGACAGGGGCTCAGCCCCAGCATTTT

clone size: few
CDR3 length: 14
J gene: TRBJ2-1
D gene: TRBD1
V gene: TRBV27
CDR3 protein: CASRLPGTGSEQFF
CDR3 DNA: TGTGCCAGCAGACTCCCCGGGACAGGAAGCGAGCAGTTCTTC

clone size: NA
CDR3 length: 18
J gene: TRBJ1-4
D gene: NA
V gene: TRBV19
CDR3 protein: CASSIEGGALATNEKLFF
CDR3 DNA: TGTGCCAGTAGTATAGAAGGAGGAGCCCTTGCAACTAATGAAAAACTGTTTTTT

clone size: NA
CDR3 length: 15
J gene: TRBJ2-1
D gene: NA
V gene: TRBV30
CDR3 protein: CAWSSDSGPYNEQFF
CDR3 DNA: TGTGCCTGGAGTTCCGATAGCGGACCCTACAATGAGCAGTTCTTC

clone size: NA
CDR3 length: 17
J gene: TRBJ2-7
D gene: TRBD1
V gene: TRBV11-2
CDR3 protein: CASSLTGLLDRGVKKYF
CDR3 DNA: TGTGCCAGCAGCTTAACCGGGCTTTTGGACAGGGGTGTGAAGAAGTACTTC

clone size: few
CDR3 length: 11
J gene: TRBJ2-1
D gene: TRBD1
V gene: TRBV30
CDR3 protein: CAWRGTGAQFF
CDR3 DNA: TGTGCCTGGAGGGGGACAGGGGCGCAGTTCTTC

clone size: NA
CDR3 length: 16
J gene: TRBJ2-3
D gene: TRBD2
V gene: TRBV10-3
CDR3 protein: CAIRRGTSGSTDTQYF
CDR3 DNA: TGTGCCATCAGACGAGGGACTAGCGGGAGCACAGATACGCAGTATTTT

clone size: few
CDR3 length: 14
J gene: TRBJ2-2
D gene: NA
V gene: TRBV7-9
CDR3 protein: CASIPIPPLRELFF
CDR3 DNA: TGTGCCAGCATTCCTATCCCGCCCCTCCGGGAGCTGTTTTTT

clone size: few
CDR3 length: 17
J gene: TRBJ2-1
D gene: TRBD2
V gene: TRBV11-3
CDR3 protein: CASSSGLAGASYNEQFF
CDR3 DNA: TGTGCCAGCAGCTCTGGACTAGCGGGAGCTTCCTACAATGAGCAGTTCTTC

clone size: NA
CDR3 length: 14
J gene: TRBJ2-1
D gene: TRBD2
V gene: TRBV7-3
CDR3 protein: CASSPGTSGSEQFF
CDR3 DNA: TGTGCCAGCTCCCCCGGGACTAGCGGGAGTGAGCAGTTCTTC

clone size: once
CDR3 length: 17
J gene: TRBJ1-3
D gene: NA
V gene: TRBV28
CDR3 protein: CASSSPLGQFSGNTIYF
CDR3 DNA: TGTGCCAGCAGTTCCCCCCTTGGGCAGTTCTCTGGAAACACCATATATTTT

clone size: NA
CDR3 length: 16
J gene: TRBJ2-2
D gene: NA
V gene: TRBV11-2
CDR3 protein: CASRFRPDSNTGELFF
CDR3 DNA: TGTGCCAGCAGGTTTAGACCAGACTCGAACACCGGGGAGCTGTTTTTT

clone size: NA
CDR3 length: 13
J gene: TRBJ2-4
D gene: NA
V gene: TRBV2
CDR3 protein: CASSALAKNIQYF
CDR3 DNA: TGTGCCAGCAGTGCTCTAGCCAAAAACATTCAGTACTTC

clone size: NA
CDR3 length: 13
J gene: TRBJ2-5
D gene: NA
V gene: TRBV30
CDR3 protein: CAWSPSGRETQYF
CDR3 DNA: TGTGCCTGGAGTCCCTCGGGTAGGGAGACCCAGTACTTC

clone size: NA
CDR3 length: 18
J gene: TRBJ2-1
D gene: TRBD2
V gene: TRBV7-3
CDR3 protein: CASSPLGLAESSYNEQFF
CDR3 DNA: TGTGCCAGCAGCCCCCTGGGACTAGCGGAGAGCTCCTACAATGAGCAGTTCTTC

clone size: NA
CDR3 length: 15
J gene: TRBJ2-7
D gene: NA
V gene: TRBV11-2
CDR3 protein: CASSFGAGAPGEQYF
CDR3 DNA: TGTGCCAGCAGTTTCGGGGCAGGGGCGCCGGGCGAGCAGTACTTC

clone size: once
CDR3 length: 16
J gene: TRBJ2-1
D gene: TRBD2
V gene: TRBV7-7
CDR3 protein: CASSTSSGRGRNEQFF
CDR3 DNA: TGTGCCAGCAGCACCTCTAGCGGGAGGGGCCGCAATGAGCAGTTCTTC

clone size: NA
CDR3 length: 13
J gene: TRBJ1-6
D gene: NA
V gene: TRBV4-3
CDR3 protein: CASSQGGSSPLHF
CDR3 DNA: TGCGCCAGCAGCCAAGGCGGGAGCTCACCCCTCCACTTT

clone size: NA
CDR3 length: 13
J gene: TRBJ2-7
D gene: NA
V gene: TRBV28
CDR3 protein: CASSLGGRYEQYF
CDR3 DNA: TGTGCCAGCAGTTTGGGGGGGCGGTACGAGCAGTACTTC

clone size: NA
CDR3 length: 15
J gene: TRBJ1-5
D gene: TRBD1
V gene: TRBV28
CDR3 protein: CASSVIDRVLQPQHF
CDR3 DNA: TGTGCCAGCAGCGTCATCGACAGGGTCCTCCAGCCCCAGCATTTT

clone size: NA
CDR3 length: 12
J gene: TRBJ1-4
D gene: NA
V gene: TRBV28
CDR3 protein: CASERGNEKLFF
CDR3 DNA: TGTGCCAGCGAGCGGGGTAATGAAAAACTGTTTTTT

clone size: NA
CDR3 length: 15
J gene: TRBJ2-3
D gene: TRBD2
V gene: TRBV7-3
CDR3 protein: CASSLAAGEWDTQYF
CDR3 DNA: TGTGCCAGCAGCTTAGCAGCGGGAGAATGGGATACGCAGTATTTT

clone size: NA
CDR3 length: 15
J gene: TRBJ1-4
D gene: NA
V gene: TRBV28
CDR3 protein: CASSLLIGSNEKLFF
CDR3 DNA: TGTGCCAGCAGCCTACTAATCGGGAGTAATGAAAAACTGTTTTTT

clone size: NA
CDR3 length: 13
J gene: TRBJ2-1
D gene: TRBD2
V gene: TRBV29-1
CDR3 protein: CSRSGSSYNEQFF
CDR3 DNA: TGCAGCCGCAGCGGGAGCTCCTACAATGAGCAGTTCTTC

clone size: NA
CDR3 length: 12
J gene: TRBJ2-7
D gene: NA
V gene: TRBV5-1
CDR3 protein: CASSNGPYEQYF
CDR3 DNA: TGCGCCAGCAGCAACGGTCCCTACGAGCAGTACTTC

clone size: NA
CDR3 length: 15
J gene: TRBJ2-2
D gene: TRBD1
V gene: TRBV4-1
CDR3 protein: CASSRGQGATGELFF
CDR3 DNA: TGCGCCAGCAGCAGGGGACAGGGGGCCACCGGGGAGCTGTTTTTT